There are a few counts of the clone carrying this T cell receptor (beta chain). Repertoires were generated with immunoSEQ multiplex PCR, while TCRdb's copy carries only in-frame clones and drops some. The sample carries 95,000 to 150,000 clones, roughly 88% recorded once. This specimen belongs to a study of cytomegalovirus exposure and HLA in healthy donors. The V gene lost 4 bases and the J gene lost 5 bases, with 17 bases spanning the gap. Germline V CDR1 and CDR2: SEHNR, FQNEAQ (reference sequence). This CDR3 is built from 15 residues. Sequencing was carried out using PBMCs. The gene calls are TRBV7-9 and TRBJ1-2, with D possibly being TRBD1 (6 bases). This TCR derives from a woman aged 18-35 years in good health and CMV-seropositive. The CDR3 protein is CASSYDTGTFYGYTF. CDR3 nucleotides: TGTGCCAGCAGCTACGATACTGGGACATTTTATGGCTACACCTTC. Filled out from reference TRBV7-9 and TRBJ1-2, the complete variable domain reads DTGVSQNPRHKITKRGQNVTFRCDPISEHNRLYWYRQTLGQGPEFLTYFQNEAQLEKSRLLSDRFSAERPKGSFSTLEIQRTEQGDSAMYLCASSYDTGTFYGYTFGSGTRLTVV.